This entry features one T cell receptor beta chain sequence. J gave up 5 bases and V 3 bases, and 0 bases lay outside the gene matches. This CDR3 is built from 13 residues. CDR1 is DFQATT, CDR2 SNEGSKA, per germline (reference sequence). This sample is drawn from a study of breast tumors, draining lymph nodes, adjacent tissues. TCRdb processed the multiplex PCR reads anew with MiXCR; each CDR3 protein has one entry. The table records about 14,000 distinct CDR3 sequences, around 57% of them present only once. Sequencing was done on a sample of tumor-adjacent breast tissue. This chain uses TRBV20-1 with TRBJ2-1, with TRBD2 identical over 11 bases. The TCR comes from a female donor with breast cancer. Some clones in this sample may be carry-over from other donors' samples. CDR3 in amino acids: CSARGLADNEQFF. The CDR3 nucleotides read TGCAGTGCTAGGGGACTAGCGGACAATGAGCAGTTCTTC.